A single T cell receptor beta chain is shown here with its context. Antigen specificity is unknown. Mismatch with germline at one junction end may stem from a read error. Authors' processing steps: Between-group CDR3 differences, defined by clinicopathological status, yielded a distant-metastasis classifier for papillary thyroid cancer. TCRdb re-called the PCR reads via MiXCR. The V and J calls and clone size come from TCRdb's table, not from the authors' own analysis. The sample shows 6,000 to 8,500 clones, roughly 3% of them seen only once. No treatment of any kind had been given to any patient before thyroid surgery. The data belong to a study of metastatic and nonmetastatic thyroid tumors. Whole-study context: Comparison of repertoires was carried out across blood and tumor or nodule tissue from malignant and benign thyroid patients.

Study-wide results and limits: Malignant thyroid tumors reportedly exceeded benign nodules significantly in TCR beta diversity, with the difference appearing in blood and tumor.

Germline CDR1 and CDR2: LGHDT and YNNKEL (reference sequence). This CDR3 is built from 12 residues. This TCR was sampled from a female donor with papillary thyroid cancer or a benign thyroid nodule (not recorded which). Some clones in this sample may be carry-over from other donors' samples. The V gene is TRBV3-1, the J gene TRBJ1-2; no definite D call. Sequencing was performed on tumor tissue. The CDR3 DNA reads TGTGCCTGCAGCCAAGGAGAGACGTCCTACACCTTC. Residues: CACSQGETSYTF.